This entry lists 30 T cell receptor beta chains sequenced from one sample in a study of blood T cell repertoires in COVID-19 (TCRdb year 2020). The library was obtained by the immunoSEQ multiplex PCR assay. TCRdb provides this immuneACCESS table in a form limited to in-frame rearrangements. Some clones are lacking; in checked studies, under half of them reflect an unresolved V gene, and why the rest are absent is not known. This sample comprises some 60,000 clones, about 88% of them detected only once. Together, the top ten hold around 7.7% of the sample. Sequenced: peripheral blood. All receptors derive from a human donor with active COVID-19. The donor label of this sample is uncertain.

V usage is TRBV7-9 and J usage is TRBJ1-3; weak D call: TRBD1 (6 bases). This CDR3 is built from 14 residues. CDR1 is SEHNR and CDR2 is FQNEAQ in the germline V gene (reference sequence). V was clipped by 9 bases and J by 4 bases, with 16 bases between them. CDR3 nucleotide sequence: TGTGCCAGTGATGCTACAGGGCACGGAAACACCATATATTTT. This sequence encodes CASDATGHGNTIYF.

This clone showed up just a few times. The genes are TRBV27 and TRBJ2-7; 9 bases are shared with TRBD2. The germline CDR1 and CDR2 sequences are MNHEY and SMNVEV (reference sequence). There are 17 residues in the CDR3. V dropped 0 bases and J dropped 0; count of bases not matched to a gene: 6. Written as DNA, the CDR3 is TGTGCCAGCAGTTTATCGGGACTAGCCCCAAGCTCCTACGAGCAGTACTTC. Translating it yields CASSLSGLAPSSYEQYF.

The chain links TRBV5-1 to TRBJ2-7; a possible D gene is TRBD1 (5 bases). Germline V CDR1 and CDR2: SGHRS, YFSETQ. V lost 4 bases, J lost 6 bases, and 17 bases lay in between. CDR3 length: 14 amino acids. CDR3 region: CASSPDSPWGEQYF. The DNA for the CDR3 is TGCGCCAGCAGCCCCGACAGCCCCTGGGGCGAGCAGTACTTC.

This clone was seen more than once but under ten times. The rearrangement joins TRBV5-1 to TRBJ2-3; 8 bases are a match to TRBD1. V dropped 1 base and J dropped 2; count of bases not matched to a gene: 9. This CDR3 spans 17 amino acids. Germline CDR1 is SGHRS and CDR2 is YFSETQ. The CDR3 nucleotides are TGCGCCAGCAGCTTGATAATGGCAGGGGGCTCCACAGATACGCAGTATTTT. Its translation is CASSLIMAGGSTDTQYF.

The table lists this clone with a count of one. V gene TRBV12-3 or TRBV12-4 combines with J gene TRBJ1-2; D unresolved. V lost 8 bases and J lost 0, with 10 bases in between. The CDR3 totals 13 residues. CDR3: CASGNQANYGYTF. The CDR3 region has the DNA TGTGCCAGCGGTAATCAGGCTAACTATGGCTACACCTTC.

With respect to this clone: One junction end does not reproduce the germline sequence, and a read error may be involved. The rearrangement links TRBV7-7 to TRBJ2-3, with no clear D. Germline V gene sequence: CDR1 SSHAT, CDR2 FNYEAQ (reference sequence). The CDR3 covers 14 residues. CDR3 amino acids: CASSFGSPPDTQYF. DNA of the CDR3: TGTGCTAGCAGCTTCGGGTCCCCCCCAGATACGCAGTATTTT.

A few counts support this clone. The V call is TRBV6-5, the J call TRBJ2-1, with D perhaps TRBD2 (5 bases). Looked up from germline, CDR1 is MNHEY and CDR2 is SVGAGI. Deletions cut 6 bases from V and 6 bases from J, with 12 bases between. This CDR3 is built from 13 residues. The CDR3 sequence: CASRSLAPNEQFF. The DNA for the CDR3 is TGTGCCAGCAGATCCCTAGCACCCAATGAGCAGTTCTTC.

The V and J genes are TRBV30 and TRBJ1-6, with D hard to call. Germline V gene sequence: CDR1 GTSNPN, CDR2 SVGIG (reference sequence). V was cut by 5 bases and J by 8 bases, with 7 bases left in between. The CDR3 loop spans 11 amino acids. The CDR3 spells CAWGQDSPLHF. The CDR3 region has the DNA TGTGCCTGGGGCCAGGATTCACCCCTCCACTTT.

J is TRBJ2-5 and V is TRBV5-8, with a weak D call TRBD1 (5 bases). CDR3 length: 16 amino acids. V was trimmed by 4 bases and J by 5 bases, leaving 21 bases between them. CDR1 and CDR2 (germline): SGHTS, YDEGEE. The CDR3 DNA is TGTGCCAGCAGCCCAATAGACAGTCGAAAGGGTGAGACCCAGTACTTC. Its protein product is CASSPIDSRKGETQYF.

V usage is TRBV5-1 and J usage is TRBJ2-1; 7 bases map to TRBD2. Unmatched junction bases numbered 10, after V lost 4 bases and J lost 0 bases. The CDR3 is made up of 17 amino acids. The V gene's germline CDR1 is SGHRS and CDR2 YFSETQ. CDR3 coding DNA: TGCGCCAGCAGCCCTGATTTGCGGGAGAGCTCCTACAATGAGCAGTTCTTC. Protein product: CASSPDLRESSYNEQFF.

The CDR3 is CASSTSLGTGKTFGYGYTF. For the CDR3, the DNA is TGTGCCAGTAGTACCTCCCTTGGGACAGGGAAAACTTTCGGATATGGCTACACCTTC. The chain links TRBV19 to TRBJ1-2, with 9 bases lining up with TRBD1. From germline, CDR1 is LNHDA and CDR2 SQIVND (reference sequence). The CDR3 totals 19 residues. V trimming: 4 bases; J trimming: 5 bases; junction bases outside the gene matches: 20. Full variable domain (rest looked up from reference TRBV19 and TRBJ1-2): DGGITQSPKYLFRKEGQNVTLSCEQNLNHDAMYWYRQDPGQGLRLIYYSQIVNDFQKGDIAEGYSVSREKKESFPLTVTSAQKNPTAFYLCASSTSLGTGKTFGYGYTFGSGTRLTVV.

The chain is built from TRBV7-8 and TRBJ2-1; 9 nucleotides agree with TRBD1. The germline V gene encodes CDR1 SGHVS and CDR2 FQNEAQ. This CDR3 contains 16 residues. Trimming at V came to 1 base and at J to 8 bases, leaving 9 bases not matched to a gene. The CDR3 region is CASSLGIRDREYEQFF. CDR3 sequence (DNA): TGTGCCAGCAGCTTAGGAATCCGGGACAGGGAGTATGAGCAGTTCTTC.

This clone has more than one count but fewer than ten. The chain has TRBV13 and TRBJ1-1; D gene uncertain. Trimming shortened V by 5 bases and J by 7 bases, and 17 bases separated the two germline ends. The CDR3 totals 14 residues. CDR1 is PRHDT, CDR2 FYEKMQ, per germline (reference sequence). The CDR3 protein is CASSPPGRAGEAFF. The CDR3 DNA sequence: TGTGCCAGCAGCCCCCCGGGAAGGGCGGGTGAAGCTTTCTTT.

The V and J genes are TRBV24-1 and TRBJ2-3, with a tentative D call TRBD1 (5 bases). This CDR3 has 12 amino acids. Germline V gives CDR1 KGHDR, CDR2 SFDVKD. Trimming shortened V by 10 bases and J by 2 bases, and 9 bases separated the two germline ends. CDR3 DNA sequence: TGTGCCACTTCAGGGCCCACAGATACGCAGTATTTT. It codes for CATSGPTDTQYF.

The V and J genes are TRBV29-1 and TRBJ1-2; D call uncertain. V shed 2 bases and J shed 7 bases, with 8 bases lying between them. The CDR3 runs to 11 residues. The germline V gene encodes CDR1 SQVTM and CDR2 ANQGSEA. This chain's CDR3 is CSVELSPGYTF. The CDR3 DNA reads TGCAGCGTTGAACTCTCCCCTGGCTACACCTTC. The full variable domain, its missing parts supplied by reference TRBV29-1 and TRBJ1-2, is SAVISQKPSRDICQRGTSLTIQCQVDSQVTMMFWYRQQPGQSLTLIATANQGSEATYESGFVIDKFPISRPNLTFSTLTVSNMSPEDSSIYLCSVELSPGYTFGSGTRLTVV.

The rearrangement links TRBV12-3 or TRBV12-4 to TRBJ2-1, with 9 bases identical to TRBD1. This CDR3 is built from 13 residues. Losses at the gene ends were 0 bases for V and 15 bases for J; bases not matched to a gene: 6. The CDR3 loop is CASSLADRGGPFF. CDR3 nucleotide sequence: TGTGCCAGCAGTTTAGCGGACAGGGGAGGCCCGTTCTTC.

The chain employs TRBV4-1 and TRBJ1-1; D unresolved. Trimming cost V 1 base and J 1 base, with 7 bases left between them. This CDR3 contains 14 residues. Germline V gives CDR1 MGHRA, CDR2 YSYEKL. The chain's CDR3 is CASSQVIRNTEAFF. The CDR3 nucleotides are TGCGCCAGCAGCCAAGTAATTAGGAACACTGAAGCTTTCTTT.

This clone was observed a handful of times. The rearrangement uses TRBV30 and TRBJ2-7, with 8 bases that match TRBD1. Germline lookup yields CDR1 GTSNPN and CDR2 SVGIG (reference sequence). V was clipped by 3 bases and J by 6 bases; unmatched bases: 7. This CDR3 has 13 amino acids. The CDR3 DNA reads TGTGCCTGGAGCAAGTACACAGGGGGCGAGCAGTACTTC. Translating gives CAWSKYTGGEQYF.

This clone was counted a single time. The rearrangement links TRBV5-1 to TRBJ2-5; 7 positions agree with TRBD2. The CDR3 extends over 15 amino acids. Germline lookup yields CDR1 SGHRS and CDR2 YFSETQ. The ends lost 0 bases at V and 1 base at J; junction bases unmatched: 3. CDR3 bases: TGCGCCAGCAGCTTGGGAGCGGGGATCCAAGAGACCCAGTACTTC. Protein product: CASSLGAGIQETQYF.

The rearrangement uses TRBV5-5 and TRBJ2-7; D is perhaps TRBD1 (5 bases). The CDR3 contains 13 residues. Between the trimmed V and J ends, which lost 4 bases and 2 bases, there was a span of 10 bases. Germline assignment: CDR1 SGHKS and CDR2 YYEKEE (reference sequence). CDR3 sequence reads: CASSPSRAYEQYF. CDR3 sequence (DNA): TGTGCCAGCAGCCCCTCCAGGGCCTACGAGCAGTACTTC.

The V call is TRBV28, the J call TRBJ2-7; TRBD2 matches 8 bases. With 2 bases clipped from V and 2 bases from J, the junction kept 2 bases outside the gene matches. Germline V gene data show CDR1 as MDHEN and CDR2 as SYDVKM. CDR3 length: 14 residues. The CDR3 coding sequence is TGTGCCAGCAGTTTAGCGGGAGGTACCTACGAGCAGTACTTC. This gives the protein CASSLAGGTYEQYF. Using reference TRBV28 and TRBJ2-7 for the parts outside the CDR3, the full variable domain is DVKVTQSSRYLVKRTGEKVFLECVQDMDHENMFWYRQDPGLGLRLIYFSYDVKMKEKGDIPEGYSVSREKKERFSLILESASTNQTSMYLCASSLAGGTYEQYFGPGTRLTVT.

The chain recombines TRBV12-3 or TRBV12-4 with TRBJ2-1; 12 nucleotides agree with TRBD2. J gave up 7 bases and V 10 bases, and 5 bases lay outside the gene matches. The CDR3 contains 13 residues. CDR3 residues: CATLAGGLNEQFF. CDR3 in DNA: TGTGCCACGCTAGCGGGGGGGCTTAATGAGCAGTTCTTC.

The chain links TRBV29-1 to TRBJ2-6, with 11 bases aligning to TRBD1. The CDR3 has 15 residues. The germline gives CDR1 SQVTM, CDR2 ANQGSEA. The V and J ends lost 7 bases and 1 base, in that order; junction bases with no gene match: 3. In DNA form, the CDR3 reads TGCAGCGCAGGGGACAGGGGGTCTGGGGCCAACGTCCTGACTTTC. Encoded protein: CSAGDRGSGANVLTF.

The chain uses TRBV27 and TRBJ1-5, with D possibly being TRBD1 (5 bases). CDR1 is MNHEY and CDR2 is SMNVEV in the germline V gene (reference sequence). The germline V and J ends were trimmed by 3 bases and 0 bases, with 18 bases remaining between them. The length of the CDR3 is 18 residues. CDR3 coding DNA: TGTGCCAGCAGTTTGCGGGGCTCCAGTAGATATAGCAATCAGCCCCAGCATTTT. It is translated as CASSLRGSSRYSNQPQHF.

V gene TRBV3-1 (or the pseudogene TRBV3-2) combines with J gene TRBJ2-1; 7 bases are shared with TRBD2. The germline V gene has CDR1 LGHDT and CDR2 YNNKEL (reference sequence). The CDR3 runs to 17 residues. Trimming removed 4 bases from V and 7 bases from J; junction bases left unmatched: 16. Here the CDR3 reads CASSRSCSWEGLNEQFF. CDR3 DNA: TGTGCCAGCAGCCGGTCCTGCTCGTGGGAGGGCCTTAATGAGCAGTTCTTC.

The rearrangement joins TRBV6-7 to TRBJ1-5; D not certain. TRBV6-7 is an ORF, and what it does is uncertain. The CDR3 length is 14 residues. Deletions cut 6 bases from V and 0 bases from J, with 9 bases between. The CDR3 nucleotides read TGTGCCAGCAGGGAGAAGTATAGCAATCAGCCCCAGCATTTT. It yields the protein CASREKYSNQPQHF.

The chain has TRBV21-1 and TRBJ2-5; the table's D call, TRBD2, has no DNA check behind it. TRBV21-1 is designated a pseudogene. The CDR3 length is 17 residues. Here the CDR3 reads CASSKKLEPRNQETQYF. The CDR3 nucleotides are TGTGCCAGCAGCAAAAAGTTGGAGCCAAGAAACCAAGAGACCCAGTACTTC.

The chain links TRBV4-3 to TRBJ2-2; 7 positions match TRBD2. V dropped 1 base and J dropped 4; count of bases not matched to a gene: 3. The CDR3 is made up of 15 amino acids. Germline CDR1 and CDR2: LGHNA and YSLEER. The CDR3 loop is CASSQGRTSTGELFF. The DNA of the CDR3 is TGCGCCAGCAGCCAAGGAAGGACTAGCACCGGGGAGCTGTTTTTT.

The chain links TRBV5-4 to TRBJ2-5; D is unclear. Germline lookup yields CDR1 SGHNT and CDR2 YYREEE (reference sequence). There are 13 residues in the CDR3. Between the trimmed V and J ends, which lost 4 bases and 2 bases, there was a span of 9 bases. The CDR3 DNA sequence: TGTGCCAGCAGCACCGACACTCAAGAGACCCAGTACTTC. Its translation is CASSTDTQETQYF.

Note on this clone: The junction and the germline gene differ at one end; a read error may be behind it. The rearrangement joins TRBV12-3 or TRBV12-4 to TRBJ2-1; D remains unclear. CDR3 size: 12 residues. The CDR3 spells CASSLAYSEQFF. The CDR3 coding sequence is TGTGCCAGCAGTTTAGCGTACAGTGAGCAGTTCTTC.